Below are 4 T cell receptor beta chains sequenced from a single sample in a study of radiotherapy plus CTLA-4 blockade in lung cancer. This table comes from immunoSEQ multiplex PCR, and its TCRdb copy is limited to in-frame clones, with some not included. The sample consists of 120,000 or so clones, 85% to 90% of them appearing once. This material consisted of peripheral blood, taken from a patient treated with radiotherapy plus ipilimumab. The origin of the receptors is a human donor with non-small cell lung cancer that progressed on radiotherapy plus ipilimumab.

V gene TRBV28 combines with J gene TRBJ2-1, with 11 bases identical to TRBD1. This CDR3 comprises 18 residues. The germline CDR1 and CDR2 sequences are MDHEN and SYDVKM. V lost 5 bases to trimming and J lost 8 bases; unmatched junction nucleotides: 17. The CDR3: CASSGGQGVLGIRDEQFF. The DNA for the CDR3 is TGTGCCAGCAGTGGGGGACAGGGGGTTCTGGGGATCCGCGATGAGCAGTTCTTC.

This sequence joins TRBV6-5 and TRBJ2-7, with D possibly matching TRBD2 (6 bases). There are 13 residues in the CDR3. V dropped 6 bases and J dropped 4 bases, with 13 bases sitting between them. Germline loops: CDR1 MNHEY, CDR2 SVGAGI. CDR3 in amino acids: CASSWDSGYEQYF. Here the CDR3 DNA reads TGTGCCAGCAGCTGGGACTCCGGGTACGAGCAGTACTTC.

The genes are TRBV27 and TRBJ2-3; TRBD2 might be the D (5 bases). The CDR3 extends over 13 amino acids. Germline-derived CDR1 and CDR2 are MNHEY and SMNVEV (reference sequence). V gave up 6 bases and J gave up 8 bases, with 15 bases separating them. The CDR3 bases are TGTGCCAGCAGGGCAGCTAGCTCAACTACGCAGTATTTT. It specifies CASRAASSTTQYF.

V is TRBV5-6 and J is TRBJ1-2; D call uncertain. Germline V lookup: CDR1 SGHDT, CDR2 YYEEEE. V lost 0 bases and J 3 bases, leaving 12 bases between the germline ends. The CDR3 totals 15 residues. The CDR3 DNA is TGTGCCAGCAGCTTGGTCGCCAGGCTAGACTATGGCTACACCTTC. Protein product: CASSLVARLDYGYTF.